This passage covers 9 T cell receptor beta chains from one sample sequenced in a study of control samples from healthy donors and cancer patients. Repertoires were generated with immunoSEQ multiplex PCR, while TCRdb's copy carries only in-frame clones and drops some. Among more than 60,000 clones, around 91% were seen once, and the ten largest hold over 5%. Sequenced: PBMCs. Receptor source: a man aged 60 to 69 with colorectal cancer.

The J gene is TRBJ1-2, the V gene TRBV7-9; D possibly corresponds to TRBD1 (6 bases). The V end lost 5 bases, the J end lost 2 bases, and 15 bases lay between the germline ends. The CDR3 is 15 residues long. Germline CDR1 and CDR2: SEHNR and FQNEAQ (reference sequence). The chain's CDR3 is CASSPSGGENYGYTF. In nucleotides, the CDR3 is TGTGCCAGCAGCCCGTCCGGGGGCGAAAACTATGGCTACACCTTC.

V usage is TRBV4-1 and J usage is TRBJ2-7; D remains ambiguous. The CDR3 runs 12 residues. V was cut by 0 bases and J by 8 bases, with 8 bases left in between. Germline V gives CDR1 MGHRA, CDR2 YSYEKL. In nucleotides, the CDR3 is TGCGCCAGCAGCCAAGATAGAGGACAGCAGTACTTC. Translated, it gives CASSQDRGQQYF.

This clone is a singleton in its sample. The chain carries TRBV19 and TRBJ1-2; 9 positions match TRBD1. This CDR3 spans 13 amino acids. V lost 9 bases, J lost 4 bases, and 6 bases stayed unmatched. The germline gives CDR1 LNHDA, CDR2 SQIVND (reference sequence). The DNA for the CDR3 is TGTGCCAGCAGGGGACAGGGCCTCTATGGCTACACCTTC. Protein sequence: CASRGQGLYGYTF.

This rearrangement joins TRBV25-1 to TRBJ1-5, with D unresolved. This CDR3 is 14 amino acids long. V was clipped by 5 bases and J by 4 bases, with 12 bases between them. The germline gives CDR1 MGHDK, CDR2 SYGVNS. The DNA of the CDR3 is TGTGCCAGCAGTCAAACGGGCAGGAATCAGCCCCAGCATTTT. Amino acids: CASSQTGRNQPQHF.

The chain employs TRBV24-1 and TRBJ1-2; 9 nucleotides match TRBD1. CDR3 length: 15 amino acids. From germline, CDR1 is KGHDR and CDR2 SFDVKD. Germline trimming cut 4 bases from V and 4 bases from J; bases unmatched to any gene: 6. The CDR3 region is CATSDGTGPVYGYTF. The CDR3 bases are TGTGCCACCAGTGACGGGACAGGGCCGGTCTATGGCTACACCTTC.

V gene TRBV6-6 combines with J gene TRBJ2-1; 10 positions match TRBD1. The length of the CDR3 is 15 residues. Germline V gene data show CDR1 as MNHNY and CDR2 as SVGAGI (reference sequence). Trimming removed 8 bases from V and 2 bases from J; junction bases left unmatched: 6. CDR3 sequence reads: CASVDRGRAYNEQFF. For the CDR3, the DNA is TGTGCCAGCGTAGACAGGGGGCGGGCCTACAATGAGCAGTTCTTC.

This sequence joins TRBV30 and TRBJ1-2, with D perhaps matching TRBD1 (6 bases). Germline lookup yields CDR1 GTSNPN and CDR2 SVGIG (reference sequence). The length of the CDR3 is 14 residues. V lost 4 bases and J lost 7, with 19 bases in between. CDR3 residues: CAWTGRGRGSGYTF. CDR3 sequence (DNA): TGTGCCTGGACCGGGCGGGGGCGCGGAAGTGGCTACACCTTC.

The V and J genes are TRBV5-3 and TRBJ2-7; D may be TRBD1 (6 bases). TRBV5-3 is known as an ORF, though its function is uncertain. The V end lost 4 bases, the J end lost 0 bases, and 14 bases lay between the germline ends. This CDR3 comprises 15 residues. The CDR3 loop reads CARSPPARGSYEQYF. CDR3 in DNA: TGTGCCAGAAGCCCCCCGGCCAGGGGCTCCTACGAGCAGTACTTC.

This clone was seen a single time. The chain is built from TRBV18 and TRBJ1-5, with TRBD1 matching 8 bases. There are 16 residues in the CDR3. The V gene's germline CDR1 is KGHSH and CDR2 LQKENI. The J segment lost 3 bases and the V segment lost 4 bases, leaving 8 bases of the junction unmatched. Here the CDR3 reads CASSRTGGLLNQPQHF. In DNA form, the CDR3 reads TGTGCCAGCTCACGAACAGGGGGACTCCTCAATCAGCCCCAGCATTTT.